These 15 T cell receptor beta chains were sequenced from one sample in a study of cytomegalovirus exposure and HLA in healthy donors. Researchers ran the PCR with 60 Vbeta and 13 Jbeta primers. Sequencing used immunoSEQ multiplex PCR; TCRdb keeps in-frame clones, though not all of them. In total, the table holds around 100,000 clones. The material sequenced was PBMCs. The receptors come from a man aged 25 to 40 in good health and CMV-seronegative.

The chain couples TRBV21-1 to TRBJ1-2. TRBV21-1 is reported as a pseudogene. This CDR3 is 17 amino acids long. The DNA of the CDR3 is TGTGCCAGCAGCCCATGGCGGAGGGAGGAAGAGAACTATGGCTACACCTTC. This sequence encodes CASSPWRREEENYGYTF.

This chain links TRBV19 with TRBJ2-3; possible D gene TRBD2, 7 bases. The germline gives CDR1 LNHDA, CDR2 SQIVND (reference sequence). With 1 base removed from V and 6 bases from J, the gap between germline ends came to 17 bases. There are 16 residues in the CDR3. The CDR3 sequence is CASSIVTGGTPDTQYF. CDR3 coding DNA: TGTGCCAGTAGTATAGTGACGGGGGGCACCCCCGATACGCAGTATTTT.

J is TRBJ2-7 and V is TRBV11-2, with 8 bases that match TRBD2. Germline CDR1 reads SGHAT; CDR2 reads FQNNGV. CDR3 length: 18 amino acids. Germline trimming cut 4 bases from V and 6 bases from J; bases unmatched to any gene: 20. DNA of the CDR3: TGTGCCAGCAGCTATTTAGGCGGGGGGATTGAATTTTCAGGCGAGCAGTACTTC. As protein: CASSYLGGGIEFSGEQYF.

This sequence joins TRBV19 and TRBJ2-3, with unresolved D. V dropped 1 base and J dropped 5 bases, with 7 bases sitting between them. This CDR3 is built from 13 residues. The germline V gene encodes CDR1 LNHDA and CDR2 SQIVND (reference sequence). The CDR3 DNA sequence: TGTGCCAGTAGTATAGTAGTCGAAGATACGCAGTATTTT. This encodes CASSIVVEDTQYF. Filled out from reference TRBV19 and TRBJ2-3, the complete variable domain reads DGGITQSPKYLFRKEGQNVTLSCEQNLNHDAMYWYRQDPGQGLRLIYYSQIVNDFQKGDIAEGYSVSREKKESFPLTVTSAQKNPTAFYLCASSIVVEDTQYFGPGTRLTVL.

The chain recombines TRBV29-1 with TRBJ1-2, with TRBD1 matching 7 bases. CDR3 length: 11 amino acids. Trimming removed 7 bases from V and 7 bases from J; junction bases left unmatched: 6. Per germline, CDR1 SQVTM and CDR2 ANQGSEA. The CDR3 bases are TGCAGCGGGTTAGGGGGCGGTGGCTACACCTTC. Translated, it gives CSGLGGGGYTF. Using reference TRBV29-1 and TRBJ1-2 for the parts outside the CDR3, the full variable domain is SAVISQKPSRDICQRGTSLTIQCQVDSQVTMMFWYRQQPGQSLTLIATANQGSEATYESGFVIDKFPISRPNLTFSTLTVSNMSPEDSSIYLCSGLGGGGYTFGSGTRLTVV.

This chain connects TRBV6-4 to TRBJ2-1; unclear D gene. The germline V gene encodes CDR1 MRHNA and CDR2 SNTAGT. This CDR3 is 14 amino acids long. Trimming removed 6 bases at V and 1 base at J, with 10 bases between. This chain's CDR3 is CASSHAGSYNEQFF. The CDR3 DNA is TGTGCCAGCAGCCACGCCGGGTCCTACAATGAGCAGTTCTTC.

The rearrangement uses TRBV4-3 and TRBJ1-1, with D unclear. The CDR3 runs to 14 residues. Trimming pared 4 bases from V and 0 bases from J, leaving 9 bases between. Per the germline V gene, CDR1 is LGHNA and CDR2 is YSLEER. CDR3 amino acids: CASSRIAMNTEAFF. As DNA, the CDR3 is TGCGCCAGCAGCCGCATAGCAATGAACACTGAAGCTTTCTTT.

The V gene is TRBV4-1, the J gene TRBJ1-4; D call uncertain. Trimming stripped 5 bases from V and 1 base from J, with 14 bases between. This CDR3 is 16 amino acids long. Per the germline V gene, CDR1 is MGHRA and CDR2 is YSYEKL. The CDR3 spells CASSDSSLRTNEKLFF. CDR3 bases: TGCGCCAGCAGCGACTCGAGTTTGAGAACTAATGAAAAACTGTTTTTT.

The chain joins TRBV4-2 to TRBJ2-3; tentatively, D is TRBD2 (6 bases). Germline assignment: CDR1 LGHNA and CDR2 YNFKEQ. V shed 1 base and J shed 0 bases, with 14 bases lying between them. CDR3 length: 17 amino acids. Written as DNA, the CDR3 is TGTGCCAGCAGCCAAGGTGGGCTAGCGATGAGCACAGATACGCAGTATTTT. Its protein product is CASSQGGLAMSTDTQYF.

The CDR3 loop is CASSEYGTSGGYQETQYF. CDR3 coding DNA: TGTGCCAGCAGTGAATACGGGACTAGCGGGGGGTACCAAGAGACCCAGTACTTC. The chain joins TRBV25-1 to TRBJ2-5, with 15 bases that match TRBD2. The CDR3 loop spans 18 amino acids. Germline loops: CDR1 MGHDK, CDR2 SYGVNS. V lost 0 bases, J lost 0 bases, and 2 bases stayed unmatched. Using reference TRBV25-1 and TRBJ2-5 for the parts outside the CDR3, the full variable domain is EADIYQTPRYLVIGTGKKITLECSQTMGHDKMYWYQQDPGMELHLIHYSYGVNSTEKGDLSSESTVSRIRTEHFPLTLESARPSHTSQYLCASSEYGTSGGYQETQYFGPGTRLLVL.

The chain joins TRBV7-2 to TRBJ2-7, with 8 bases that match TRBD1. CDR3 size: 14 residues. Trimming cost V 5 bases and J 9 bases; bases outside gene matches: 12. Germline CDR1 reads SGHTA; CDR2 reads FQGNSA. CDR3: CASSPGQGGSGQYF. The CDR3 DNA is TGTGCCAGCAGCCCCGGACAGGGTGGGTCTGGGCAGTACTTC.

This chain uses TRBV30 with TRBJ1-6; D gene ambiguous. Germline V gene data show CDR1 as GTSNPN and CDR2 as SVGIG (reference sequence). The ends were cut back, 0 bases at V and 10 bases at J, with 13 bases in the middle. CDR3 size: 14 residues. The CDR3 DNA is TGTGCCTGGAGTGTATTGACCACCAGGTCACCCCTCCACTTT. The encoded protein is CAWSVLTTRSPLHF.

In DNA form, the CDR3 reads TGCAGCGTTGAAGGCTACGAGCAGTACTTC. It yields the protein CSVEGYEQYF. The chain couples TRBV29-1 to TRBJ2-5; no clear D. The J call may be wrong; the DNA end is better matched by TRBJ2-7. CDR3 length: 10 amino acids. Germline assignment: CDR1 SQVTM and CDR2 ANQGSEA.

This rearrangement joins TRBV6-5 to TRBJ2-5, with 7 nucleotides matching TRBD1. TRBJ2-7 matches the DNA end more closely, so the J call is doubtful. The CDR3 runs 14 residues. Germline V lookup: CDR1 MNHEY, CDR2 SVGAGI. This CDR3 is CASSYWDSPYEQYF. CDR3 bases: TGTGCCAGCAGTTACTGGGACAGTCCCTACGAGCAGTACTTC.

The rearrangement uses TRBV28 and TRBJ1-3; unclear D gene. V gave up 5 bases and J gave up 2 bases, with 7 bases separating them. The CDR3 is made up of 13 amino acids. Germline values: CDR1 MDHEN, CDR2 SYDVKM. The CDR3 DNA is TGTGCCAGCAGTCTGAGCGCTGGAAACACCATATATTTT. Its protein product is CASSLSAGNTIYF. The whole variable domain, filled in from reference TRBV28 and TRBJ1-3, reads DVKVTQSSRYLVKRTGEKVFLECVQDMDHENMFWYRQDPGLGLRLIYFSYDVKMKEKGDIPEGYSVSREKKERFSLILESASTNQTSMYLCASSLSAGNTIYFGEGSWLTVV.